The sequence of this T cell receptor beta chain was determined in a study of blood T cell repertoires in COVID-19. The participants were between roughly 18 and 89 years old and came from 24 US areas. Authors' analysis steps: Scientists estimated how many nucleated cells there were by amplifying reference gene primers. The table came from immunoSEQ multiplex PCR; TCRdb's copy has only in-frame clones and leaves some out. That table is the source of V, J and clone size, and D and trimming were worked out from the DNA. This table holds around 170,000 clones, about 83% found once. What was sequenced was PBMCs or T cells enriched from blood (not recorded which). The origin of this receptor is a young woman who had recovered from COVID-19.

The CDR3 region is CASSLRQNNQPQHF. The DNA of the CDR3 is TGTGCCAGCAGCTTGCGACAGAACAATCAGCCCCAGCATTTT. The chain employs TRBV5-6 and TRBJ1-5; D possibly corresponds to TRBD1 (5 bases). Germline V gene data show CDR1 as SGHDT and CDR2 as YYEEEE. There are 14 residues in the CDR3. With 1 base removed from V and 3 bases from J, the gap between germline ends came to 8 bases.